This T cell receptor (beta chain) emerged from a study of beta chain features in type 1 diabetes. Expressed TCRB transcripts were sequenced after all isolated RNA was converted to cDNA. Sequencing was performed with immunoSEQ multiplex PCR; in TCRdb, only in-frame clones are kept and a portion is missing. The table lists about 260,000 clones, about 63% of them singletons. The CDR3 consists of 15 residues. Germline V gene data show CDR1 as SGHAT and CDR2 as FQNNGV. Trimming removed 5 bases at V and 0 bases at J, with 11 bases between. Study-wide results and caveats: HLA influence on TCRB rearrangement stayed unresolved here. All four CD4+ subsets of Type 1 diabetes patients contained TCRB CDR3s that were moderately but significantly shorter.

Turning to this clone: What it recognizes is unknown.

The chain couples TRBV11-2 to TRBJ2-1; D gene unclear. This TCR was sampled from a man aged 30 to 45 in good health. The sample was naive CD4+ T cells from blood. CDR3 sequence: CASSTIRSSYNEQFF. CDR3 in DNA: TGTGCCAGCAGCACAATACGTAGCTCCTACAATGAGCAGTTCTTC.